The 18 T cell receptor beta chains below were found in one sample sequenced in a study of blood T cell repertoires in COVID-19. Produced via immunoSEQ multiplex PCR; TCRdb's table is partial and in-frame only. The sample holds 150,000 to 200,000 clones; around 87% are singletons and the top ten take 2% to 3%. The sequencing sample was made of peripheral blood. These receptors came from a man aged 40-49 years with active or convalescent COVID-19.

The CDR3 DNA reads as TGTGCCAGCAGCGTAGGACAAGACACTGAAGCTTTCTTT. Translation: CASSVGQDTEAFF. V gene TRBV9 combines with J gene TRBJ1-1; no definite D call. V shed 0 bases and J shed 3 bases, with 6 bases lying between them. This CDR3 has 13 residues. CDR1 and CDR2 (germline): SGDLS, YYNGEE.

This clone was detected a few times. The chain links TRBV10-3 to TRBJ2-7, with D unclear. CDR1 is ENHRY and CDR2 is SYGVKD in the germline V gene. Trimming took off 3 bases at V and 4 bases at J, with 7 bases between the two ends. The CDR3 covers 12 residues. The CDR3 reads CAISDQAYEQYF. DNA of the CDR3: TGTGCCATCAGTGATCAGGCGTACGAGCAGTACTTC.

This chain uses TRBV20-1 with TRBJ1-2; 7 nucleotides line up with TRBD1. This CDR3 region has 18 residues. V lost 3 bases, J lost 0 bases, and 16 bases stayed unmatched. CDR1 and CDR2 from the germline V gene are DFQATT and SNEGSKA (reference sequence). CDR3 in amino acids: CSASLFGQVELANYGYTF. The CDR3 nucleotides read TGCAGTGCTAGTTTATTCGGACAGGTAGAGTTAGCTAACTATGGCTACACCTTC.

A single count supports this clone. This chain joins TRBV10-2 and TRBJ2-2, with 9 bases identical to TRBD2. Germline loops: CDR1 WSHSY, CDR2 SAAADI. Trimming took 6 bases from V and 5 from J; bases not matched to a gene: 4. This CDR3 is 14 amino acids long. The CDR3, as DNA: TGCGCCAGCAGGCGACTAGCGGAGACCGGGGAGCTGTTTTTT. This encodes CASRRLAETGELFF.

The chain is built from TRBV13 and TRBJ2-3, with a tentative D call TRBD1 (6 bases). Germline V gene lookup returns CDR1 PRHDT and CDR2 FYEKMQ (reference sequence). Deletions cut 2 bases from V and 4 bases from J, with 19 bases between. The length of the CDR3 is 17 residues. CDR3 residues: CASSLFPGAEVADTQYF. DNA of the CDR3: TGTGCCAGCAGCTTATTTCCAGGGGCTGAGGTCGCAGATACGCAGTATTTT.

The chain couples TRBV7-9 to TRBJ2-5, with TRBD2 identical over 7 bases. V was clipped by 3 bases and J by 2 bases; unmatched bases: 6. The CDR3 length is 15 residues. Germline V CDR1 and CDR2: SEHNR, FQNEAQ (reference sequence). CDR3 in DNA: TGTGCCAGCAGCTTCCGCGGGAGTGGTCAAGAGACCCAGTACTTC. Protein sequence: CASSFRGSGQETQYF.

V usage is TRBV4-1 and J usage is TRBJ2-3, with unresolved D. The V end was cut by 4 bases, the J end by 2 bases, with 7 bases between. The CDR3 length is 13 residues. Germline V CDR1 and CDR2: MGHRA, YSYEKL. The CDR3 sequence: CASSRSYTDTQYF. The CDR3, as DNA: TGCGCCAGCAGCCGGTCCTACACAGATACGCAGTATTTT.

This clone was seen a single time. The V gene is TRBV7-8, the J gene TRBJ2-5; D is perhaps TRBD2 (7 bases). The CDR3 covers 17 residues. V lost 0 bases, J lost 4 bases, and 18 bases lay in between. The germline CDR1 and CDR2 sequences are SGHVS and FQNEAQ. In nucleotides, the CDR3 is TGTGCCAGCAGCTTAGCGCTATGGGGGGGCCAGGGAGAGACCCAGTACTTC. It encodes CASSLALWGGQGETQYF.

The chain combines TRBV6-2 or TRBV6-3 with TRBJ1-5; 9 bases agree with TRBD1. V lost 6 bases to trimming and J lost 1 base; unmatched junction nucleotides: 13. The germline CDR1 and CDR2 sequences are MNHEY and SVGEGT. This CDR3 spans 18 amino acids. CDR3 amino acids: CASSLWTGAGLSNQPQHF. DNA for the CDR3: TGTGCCAGCAGCCTTTGGACAGGGGCCGGACTAAGCAATCAGCCCCAGCATTTT.

This chain links TRBV4-1 with TRBJ1-3, with 7 bases lining up with TRBD1. Germline CDR1 reads MGHRA; CDR2 reads YSYEKL. The CDR3 length is 15 residues. With V trimmed by 4 bases and J by 4 bases, 7 bases remained unmatched. The CDR3, as DNA: TGCGCCAGCAGCCCAGAACAGGGGCTCGGAAACACCATATATTTT. This codes for CASSPEQGLGNTIYF.

The count of this clone is one. This rearrangement joins TRBV9 to TRBJ2-7, with TRBD1 matching over 10 bases. The ends lost 2 bases at V and 1 base at J; junction bases unmatched: 6. Germline V CDR1 and CDR2: SGDLS, YYNGEE. The CDR3 is 16 amino acids. CDR3 coding DNA: TGTGCCAGCAGCGTTGACAGGGGGCGCGGATCCTACGAGCAGTACTTC. Amino acid sequence: CASSVDRGRGSYEQYF.

This clone has just one count. The rearrangement links TRBV7-2 to TRBJ1-6; D not resolved. Germline CDR1 SGHTA, CDR2 FQGNSA. CDR3 length: 14 residues. Trimming cost V 1 base and J 7 bases, with 8 bases left between them. The CDR3 DNA reads as TGTGCCAGCAGCTTAGTTCGGTCCAATTCACCCCTCCACTTT. This sequence encodes CASSLVRSNSPLHF.

The gene calls are TRBV5-1 and TRBJ2-1, with D maybe TRBD2 (7 bases). The germline gives CDR1 SGHRS, CDR2 YFSETQ. CDR3 length: 15 amino acids. V was shortened by 0 bases and J by 7 bases, with 14 bases between the two germline ends. Here the CDR3 reads CASSLAIKGGNEQFF. As DNA, the CDR3 is TGCGCCAGCAGCTTGGCCATCAAGGGGGGGAATGAGCAGTTCTTC.

Written as DNA, the CDR3 is TGTGCCAGCAGACTAGGAGGGGTGAACACCGGGGAGCTGTTTTTT. It codes for CASRLGGVNTGELFF. This rearrangement joins TRBV7-2 to TRBJ2-2; D might be TRBD2 (6 bases). This CDR3 is 15 amino acids long. CDR1 and CDR2 (germline): SGHTA, FQGNSA. The V gene lost 6 bases and the J gene lost 1 base, with 12 bases spanning the gap.

This clone has only a few counts. J is TRBJ1-5 and V is TRBV20-1; perhaps TRBD1 as D (5 bases). Germline V gene sequence: CDR1 DFQATT, CDR2 SNEGSKA (reference sequence). The CDR3 has 15 amino acids. V was clipped by 3 bases and J by 6 bases, with 18 bases between them. CDR3 in amino acids: CSASRGGQAGQPQHF. The DNA of the CDR3 is TGCAGTGCTAGTAGGGGAGGCCAAGCAGGTCAGCCCCAGCATTTT.

This clone is a singleton in its sample. The V and J genes are TRBV11-2 and TRBJ1-3, with unresolved D. Germline V gene lookup returns CDR1 SGHAT and CDR2 FQNNGV. This CDR3 is built from 14 residues. V was cut by 3 bases and J by 7 bases, with 13 bases left in between. CDR3 residues: CASSFGSEGNTIYF. The CDR3 DNA follows: TGTGCCAGCAGCTTCGGGAGTGAAGGCAACACCATATATTTT.

This sequence joins TRBV28 and TRBJ1-5; D unresolved. This CDR3 spans 14 amino acids. With 2 bases removed from V and 2 bases from J, the gap between germline ends came to 7 bases. The V gene's germline CDR1 is MDHEN and CDR2 SYDVKM. As DNA, the CDR3 is TGTGCCAGCAGTTTAACCGGGGGCAATCAGCCCCAGCATTTT. Translating it yields CASSLTGGNQPQHF. The entire variable domain, with the rest obtained from reference TRBV28 and TRBJ1-5, is as follows: DVKVTQSSRYLVKRTGEKVFLECVQDMDHENMFWYRQDPGLGLRLIYFSYDVKMKEKGDIPEGYSVSREKKERFSLILESASTNQTSMYLCASSLTGGNQPQHFGDGTRLSIL.

The J gene is TRBJ2-6, the V gene TRBV10-3; possibly TRBD1 for D (5 bases). This CDR3 is 14 amino acids long. Germline assignment: CDR1 ENHRY and CDR2 SYGVKD. Trimming cost V 0 bases and J 10 bases, with 10 bases left between them. CDR3 DNA: TGTGCCATCAGTGAGTCCAGGGCAGAAAACGTCCTGACTTTC. Amino acid sequence: CAISESRAENVLTF.